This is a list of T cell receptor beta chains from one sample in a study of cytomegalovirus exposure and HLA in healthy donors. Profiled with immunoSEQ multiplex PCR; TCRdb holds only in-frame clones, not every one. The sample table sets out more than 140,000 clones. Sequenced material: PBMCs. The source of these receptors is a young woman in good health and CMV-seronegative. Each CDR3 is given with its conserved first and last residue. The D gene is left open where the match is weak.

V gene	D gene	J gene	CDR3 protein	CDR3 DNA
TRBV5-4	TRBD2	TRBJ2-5	CASSQSKAGRETQYF	TGTGCCAGCAGTCAAAGCAAAGCGGGAAGAGAGACCCAGTACTTC
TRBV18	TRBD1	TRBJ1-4	CASSPRTGANEKLFF	TGTGCCAGCTCACCACGGACAGGGGCCAATGAAAAACTGTTTTTT
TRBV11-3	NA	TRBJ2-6	CASSVDFYLSGANVLTF	TGTGCCAGCAGCGTGGACTTTTACCTCTCTGGGGCCAACGTCCTGACTTTC
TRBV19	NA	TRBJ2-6	CASSSGLSGANVLTF	TGTGCCAGTAGTTCTGGGCTCTCTGGGGCCAACGTCCTGACTTTC
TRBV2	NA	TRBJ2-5	CASPQAREPRGTQYF	TGTGCCAGCCCTCAGGCGAGGGAACCTAGAGGGACCCAGTACTTC
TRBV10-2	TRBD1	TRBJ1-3	CASRRGSTGDENTIYF	TGCGCCAGCAGGAGAGGATCGACAGGGGATGAAAACACCATATATTTT
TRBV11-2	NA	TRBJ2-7	CASSLAGISSEQYF	TGTGCCAGCAGCTTAGCAGGAATCTCCTCCGAGCAGTACTTC
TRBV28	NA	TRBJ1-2	CASVIGGGRVGYTF	TGTGCCAGCGTGATTGGGGGAGGGCGGGTTGGCTACACCTTC
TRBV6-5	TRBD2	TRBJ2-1	CASSFPGLAGDEQFF	TGTGCCAGCAGTTTCCCGGGACTAGCGGGGGATGAGCAGTTCTTC
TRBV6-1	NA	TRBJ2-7	CASSDPGAAGEQYF	TGTGCCAGCAGTGACCCAGGGGCCGCCGGGGAGCAGTACTTC
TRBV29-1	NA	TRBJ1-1	CSVDRRLKNTEAFF	TGCAGCGTCGACAGGAGGCTCAAGAACACTGAAGCTTTCTTT
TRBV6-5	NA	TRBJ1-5	CASSYQSSQPQHF	TGTGCCAGCAGTTACCAAAGCTCTCAGCCCCAGCATTTT
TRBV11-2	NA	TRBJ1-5	CASSPQGTNQPQHF	TGTGCCAGCAGCCCACAGGGTACGAATCAGCCCCAGCATTTT
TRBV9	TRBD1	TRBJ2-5	CASSPRQGETQYF	TGTGCCAGCAGCCCGAGACAGGGAGAGACCCAGTACTTC
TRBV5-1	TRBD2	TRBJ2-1	CASSLEASGTYNEQFF	TGCGCCAGCAGCTTGGAGGCTAGCGGGACTTACAATGAGCAGTTCTTC
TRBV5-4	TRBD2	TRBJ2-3	CASSLQRTSSTDTQYF	TGTGCCAGCAGCTTGCAGCGGACTAGCAGTACAGATACGCAGTATTTT
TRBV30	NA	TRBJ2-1	CAWDLINYNEQFF	TGTGCCTGGGACTTAATCAACTACAATGAGCAGTTCTTC
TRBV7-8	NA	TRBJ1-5	CASSAGGNQPQHF	TGTGCCAGCAGCGCGGGTGGCAATCAGCCCCAGCATTTT
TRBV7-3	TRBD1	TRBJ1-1	CASSLMGTGEAFF	TGTGCCAGCAGCTTAATGGGGACAGGTGAAGCTTTCTTT
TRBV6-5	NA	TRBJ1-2	CASSSRFPSGGYTF	TGTGCCAGCAGTTCTAGATTCCCCTCGGGTGGCTACACCTTC
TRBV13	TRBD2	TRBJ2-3	CASSLGLAGAPDTQYF	TGTGCCAGCAGCCTGGGACTAGCGGGAGCCCCAGATACGCAGTATTTT
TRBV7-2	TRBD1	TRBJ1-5	CASSLRQGGQPQHF	TGTGCCAGCAGCCTAAGACAGGGAGGTCAGCCCCAGCATTTT
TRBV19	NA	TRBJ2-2	CASSIGVASRELFF	TGTGCCAGTAGTATTGGGGTAGCGTCCCGGGAGCTGTTTTTT
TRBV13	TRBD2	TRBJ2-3	CASSLGLAGGPDTQYF	TGTGCCAGCAGCTTAGGACTAGCGGGAGGCCCCGATACGCAGTATTTT
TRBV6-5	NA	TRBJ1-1	CASTPHYGTEAFF	TGTGCCAGCACACCCCACTATGGCACTGAAGCTTTCTTT
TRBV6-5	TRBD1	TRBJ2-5	CASSYRGPYETQYF	TGTGCCAGCAGCTACAGGGGGCCTTATGAGACCCAGTACTTC
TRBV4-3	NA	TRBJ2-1	CASSQEKSGWYNEQFF	TGCGCCAGCAGCCAAGAAAAGAGCGGGTGGTACAATGAGCAGTTCTTC
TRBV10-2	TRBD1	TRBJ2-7	CASSGDRVYEQYF	TGCGCCAGCAGTGGGGACAGAGTCTACGAGCAGTACTTC